This TCR beta chain was retrieved from a study of beta chain features in type 1 diabetes. Study results and caveats: Moderate yet significant TCRB CDR3 shortening was seen in Type 1 diabetes patients in all four CD4+ subsets. More deletions and fewer insertions at VDJ junctions were seen in type 1 diabetes patients.

Per donor, one heparinised blood draw averaged around 110 mL. The length of the CDR3 is 15 residues. Germline V gene data show CDR1 as LGHNA and CDR2 as YSLEER. V lost 1 base, J lost 8 bases, and 5 bases stayed unmatched. The sample holds many counts of this clone. What it binds is unknown. Sequenced material consisted of expressed TCRB transcripts (all of the isolated RNA was reverse transcribed). Produced via immunoSEQ multiplex PCR; TCRdb's table is partial and in-frame only. The sample consists of some 410,000 clones, approximately 13% of them appearing once. The V and J genes are TRBV4-3 and TRBJ2-1; 10 nucleotides agree with TRBD2. The TCR was taken from a man aged 25-40 years in good health. Sequenced: naive CD4+ T cells from blood. The CDR3 protein is CASSQGLAGADEQFF. CDR3 sequence (DNA): TGCGCCAGCAGCCAAGGGCTAGCGGGAGCAGATGAGCAGTTCTTC.